Each of the 11 T cell receptor beta chains below was sequenced from the same sample in a study of OX40 agonist ivuxolimab in advanced cancers. Assay: immunoSEQ multiplex PCR; the TCRdb copy retains only in-frame clones and omits some. The repertoire holds approximately 77,000 clones, with just over 90% as singletons. Sequencing used CD4+ or CD8+ T cells sorted from blood, obtained in a trial of the OX40 agonist ivuxolimab. The origin of the receptors is an adult with an advanced solid tumor such as melanoma, head and neck, liver or kidney cancer.

The chain's CDR3 is CAWTPGTGRGNQPQHF. CDR3 nucleotides: TGTGCCTGGACCCCAGGGACCGGACGGGGCAATCAGCCCCAGCATTTT. The V and J genes are TRBV30 and TRBJ1-5; a possible D gene is TRBD1 (5 bases). CDR3 length: 16 amino acids. In germline, CDR1 is GTSNPN, CDR2 SVGIG (reference sequence). Trimming shortened V by 4 bases and J by 2 bases, and 18 bases separated the two germline ends. Drawing the rest from reference TRBV30 and TRBJ1-5, the complete variable domain is SQTIHQWPATLVQPVGSPLSLECTVEGTSNPNLYWYRQAAGRGLQLLFYSVGIGQISSEVPQNLSASRPQDRQFILSSKKLLLSDSGFYLCAWTPGTGRGNQPQHFGDGTRLSIL.

This rearrangement joins TRBV6-5 to TRBJ2-7; no clear D gene. Germline values: CDR1 MNHEY, CDR2 SVGAGI. CDR3 length: 16 amino acids. V lost 2 bases to trimming and J lost 0 bases, with 14 bases between them. In DNA, the CDR3 is TGTGCCAGCAGTTACCGGCCCGTTCGGTTCTCCTACGAGCAGTACTTC. The encoded protein is CASSYRPVRFSYEQYF.

The chain links TRBV11-2 to TRBJ2-1; D might be TRBD2 (5 bases). The germline V gene has CDR1 SGHAT and CDR2 FQNNGV. V lost 1 base and J lost 0, with 13 bases in between. This CDR3 contains 17 residues. The CDR3 is CASSLGASGNSYNEQFF. CDR3 DNA: TGTGCCAGCAGCTTAGGTGCGTCGGGGAACTCCTACAATGAGCAGTTCTTC.

Remarks on this clone: Other DNA sequences in the same sample also yield this CDR3. The rearrangement links TRBV7-8 to TRBJ1-5; D not resolved. Trimming took off 1 base at V and 3 bases at J, with 7 bases between the two ends. Germline lookup yields CDR1 SGHVS and CDR2 FQNEAQ. The CDR3 consists of 14 residues. CDR3 bases: TGTGCCAGCAGCTTAGTTGGTTCCAATCAGCCCCAGCATTTT. Its protein is CASSLVGSNQPQHF.

The chain employs TRBV18 and TRBJ1-3; a possible D gene is TRBD1 (5 bases). The CDR3 covers 16 residues. Trimming took 0 bases from V and 2 from J, leaving 11 bases between them. Germline CDR1 reads KGHSH; CDR2 reads LQKENI. CDR3 sequence reads: CASSPPGRGTGNTIYF. For the CDR3, the DNA is TGTGCCAGCTCACCACCGGGGCGAGGGACTGGAAACACCATATATTTT.

This sequence joins TRBV6-6 and TRBJ1-2, with 8 bases that match TRBD1. Germline CDR1 reads MNHNY; CDR2 reads SVGAGI (reference sequence). This CDR3 comprises 14 residues. Trimming at V came to 0 bases and at J to 7 bases, leaving 4 bases not matched to a gene. The chain's CDR3 is CASSYSGQGGGYTF. The CDR3 nucleotides read TGTGCCAGCAGTTACTCCGGACAGGGTGGTGGCTACACCTTC.

V is TRBV10-1 and J is TRBJ2-2; 7 bases fit TRBD2. The CDR3 totals 16 residues. With 3 bases clipped from V and 0 bases from J, the junction kept 4 bases outside the gene matches. CDR1 is WNHNN, CDR2 SYGVQD, per germline (reference sequence). Here the CDR3 reads CASSDGGLTNTGELFF. In DNA form, the CDR3 reads TGCGCCAGCAGTGATGGGGGACTAACGAACACCGGGGAGCTGTTTTTT.

The genes are TRBV18 and TRBJ2-7; maybe TRBD2 (6 bases). The CDR3 extends over 15 amino acids. Germline V CDR1 and CDR2: KGHSH, LQKENI. Trimming stripped 3 bases from V and 1 base from J, with 13 bases between. The CDR3 nucleotides are TGTGCCAGCTCACCTTTCGGGACTGTGTCCTACGAGCAGTACTTC. This gives the protein CASSPFGTVSYEQYF.

V usage is TRBV18 and J usage is TRBJ2-5; 8 nucleotides line up with TRBD2. Trimming at V came to 3 bases and at J to 4 bases, leaving 4 bases not matched to a gene. The CDR3 sequence is 14 residues long. CDR1 is KGHSH, CDR2 LQKENI, per germline. The CDR3 bases are TGTGCCAGCTCACCGAGCCGGGGGGGAGAGACCCAGTACTTC. It translates to CASSPSRGGETQYF.

The CDR3 DNA is TGTGCCAGCAGCTTAGGCCTTAATAATAGAAGGTTCTTC. Protein product: CASSLGLNNRRFF. The genes are TRBV11-2 and TRBJ2-1; D remains ambiguous. V gave up 1 base and J gave up 15 bases, with 16 bases separating them. The CDR3 has 13 residues. Germline CDR1 reads SGHAT; CDR2 reads FQNNGV.

V usage is TRBV7-9 and J usage is TRBJ1-2; D is unresolved. V lost 2 bases and J lost 0, with 16 bases in between. Germline-derived CDR1 and CDR2 are SEHNR and FQNEAQ (reference sequence). This CDR3 has 17 amino acids. CDR3 bases: TGTGCCAGCAGCTTATTGGTCGGCGGCTTCCCTAACTATGGCTACACCTTC. It is translated as CASSLLVGGFPNYGYTF.